This passage covers 24 T cell receptor beta chains from one sample sequenced in a study of neurological immune-mediated disorders. In TCRdb, the 5' RACE reads were re-called with MiXCR into one record per CDR3 protein. The data contain approximately 36,000 distinct CDR3 sequences, approximately 10% of them singletons. Time point specified: technical triplicate 1. The sequencing input was PBMCs. These receptors all come from a man in his fifties or sixties with HTLV-1-associated myelopathy (HAM/TSP).

This clonotype was counted ten times or more. V gene TRBV5-1 combines with J gene TRBJ1-1; D ambiguous. Germline CDR1 SGHRS, CDR2 YFSETQ. Trimming shortened V by 0 bases and J by 3 bases, and 12 bases separated the two germline ends. CDR3 length equals 15 residues. The CDR3 bases are TGCGCCAGCAGCTTGGTCGGAACAGAACACACTGAAGCTTTCTTT. Its translation: CASSLVGTEHTEAFF.

This clonotype was counted many times. The rearrangement uses TRBV7-9 and TRBJ2-1, with D perhaps TRBD1 (5 bases). Trimming cost V 6 bases and J 4 bases, with 22 bases left between them. The CDR3 is made up of 17 amino acids. Germline CDR1 is SEHNR and CDR2 is FQNEAQ (reference sequence). The CDR3 DNA is TGTGCCAGCAGTCCTCATGGGCGCAGGGCTTTTTACAATGAGCAGTTCTTC. It yields the protein CASSPHGRRAFYNEQFF.

This clonotype has ten or more counts. The chain carries TRBV12-3 or TRBV12-4 and TRBJ2-7; 7 positions match TRBD2. There are 13 residues in the CDR3. V shed 8 bases and J 4 bases; nucleotides not matched to a gene: 8. CDR3 coding DNA: TGTGCCAGCTGCTCCGGCGGGAGTTACGAGCAGTACTTC. Its protein product is CASCSGGSYEQYF.

This clonotype was seen at least ten times. The genes are TRBV20-1 and TRBJ2-1, with 7 bases that match TRBD2. Trimming at V came to 1 base and at J to 7 bases, leaving 7 bases not matched to a gene. The CDR3 totals 14 residues. Germline CDR1 is DFQATT and CDR2 is SNEGSKA (reference sequence). Here the CDR3 DNA reads TGCAGTGCTAGAGGAGTGCGGGAGTTAAATGAGCAGTTCTTC. Translation gives CSARGVRELNEQFF.

A remark on this clonotype: A junction end diverges from the germline sequence, so it may reflect a read error. This chain joins TRBV6-6 and TRBJ2-2; TRBD2 is a possible D gene (6 bases). CDR3 length: 15 amino acids. Germline loops: CDR1 MNHNY, CDR2 SVGAGI (reference sequence). This chain's CDR3 is CACSYSRDLPGELFF. The CDR3 nucleotides are TGTGCCTGCAGTTACTCGCGGGACCTACCCGGGGAGCTGTTTTTT.

The V and J genes are TRBV7-8 and TRBJ1-1; D not certain. Germline CDR1 reads SGHVS; CDR2 reads FQNEAQ. V shed 0 bases and J shed 7 bases, with 9 bases lying between them. The length of the CDR3 is 13 residues. This CDR3 is CASSLARQNEAFF. The CDR3 bases are TGTGCCAGCAGCTTAGCTCGGCAGAATGAAGCTTTCTTT.

The sample holds many counts of this clonotype. The chain combines TRBV29-1 with TRBJ2-7; tentatively, D is TRBD1 (5 bases). This CDR3 spans 12 amino acids. The germline V gene has CDR1 SQVTM and CDR2 ANQGSEA. V was cut by 6 bases and J by 6 bases, with 15 bases left in between. The CDR3 loop reads CSVPQGRGEQYF. CDR3 bases: TGCAGCGTCCCGCAGGGTAGAGGCGAGCAGTACTTC.

This clonotype was detected many times. The chain is built from TRBV12-3 or TRBV12-4 and TRBJ1-2; 10 positions agree with TRBD1. The ends lost 5 bases at V and 5 bases at J; junction bases unmatched: 5. This CDR3 is 14 amino acids long. Here the CDR3 DNA reads TGTGCCAGCAGTCCGACAGGGGGCAGGTATGGCTACACCTTC. It codes for CASSPTGGRYGYTF.

This clonotype was recorded at least ten times. The rearrangement links TRBV7-9 to TRBJ1-4; no clear D. CDR1 is SEHNR and CDR2 is FQNEAQ in the germline V gene (reference sequence). Trimming took 5 bases from V and 13 from J, leaving 14 bases between them. The CDR3 is 12 residues long. The CDR3 sequence is CASSREDRRLFF. CDR3 in DNA: TGTGCCAGCAGCCGGGAAGATCGCCGACTGTTTTTT.

Ten or more counts support this clonotype. For the CDR3, the DNA is TGCGCCAGCAGCTTGGAGGGGTTTACACCCCTCCACTTT. This codes for CASSLEGFTPLHF. The chain couples TRBV5-1 to TRBJ1-6, with TRBD1 as a possible D gene (5 bases). V lost 0 bases, J lost 11 bases, and 9 bases lay in between. Germline values: CDR1 SGHRS, CDR2 YFSETQ. The CDR3 contains 13 residues.

There are many counts of this clonotype. V is TRBV11-3 and J is TRBJ1-1; 8 nucleotides agree with TRBD1. The CDR3 is 13 amino acids. Trimming cost V 4 bases and J 11 bases; bases outside gene matches: 9. In germline, CDR1 is SGHNT, CDR2 YENEEA. The CDR3 sequence is CASSSGTGTVAFF. For the CDR3, the DNA is TGTGCCAGCAGCTCCGGGACAGGAACCGTGGCTTTCTTT.

Many counts were recorded for this clonotype. V and J are TRBV5-1 and TRBJ2-6; D is ambiguous. V was shortened by 0 bases and J by 3 bases, with 10 bases between the two germline ends. The CDR3 is 16 amino acids. Looked up from germline, CDR1 is SGHRS and CDR2 is YFSETQ. The CDR3 region is CASSLAAVIGANVLTF. CDR3 sequence (DNA): TGCGCCAGCAGCTTGGCCGCCGTCATTGGGGCCAACGTCCTGACTTTC.

This clonotype was seen repeatedly, ten times or more. V and J are TRBV11-2 and TRBJ2-7; 10 bases match TRBD2. Germline lookup yields CDR1 SGHAT and CDR2 FQNNGV. With V trimmed by 1 base and J by 4 bases, 10 bases remained unmatched. This CDR3 contains 17 residues. This chain's CDR3 is CASSLVWASGSPYEQYF. The CDR3 DNA reads TGTGCCAGCAGCTTAGTTTGGGCTAGCGGGAGTCCGTACGAGCAGTACTTC.

This clonotype was seen repeatedly, ten times or more. The chain uses TRBV5-1 and TRBJ2-1; D not resolved. The CDR3 has 13 residues. Germline V gene sequence: CDR1 SGHRS, CDR2 YFSETQ. V was clipped by 5 bases and J by 7 bases, with 13 bases between them. The DNA for the CDR3 is TGCGCCAGCAGTACGCCGGAGCCGAATGAGCAGTTCTTC. The encoded protein is CASSTPEPNEQFF.

This clonotype was seen repeatedly, ten times or more. The chain employs TRBV7-2 and TRBJ2-5, with TRBD1 matching over 10 bases. CDR1 and CDR2 from the germline V gene are SGHTA and FQGNSA. CDR3 length equals 16 residues. J was trimmed by 2 bases and V by 0 bases; bases with no gene match: 3. Written as DNA, the CDR3 is TGTGCCAGCAGCTTAGCGGGACAGGGGATTCAAGAGACCCAGTACTTC. It encodes CASSLAGQGIQETQYF.

This clonotype was seen repeatedly, ten times or more. The chain uses TRBV5-6 and TRBJ2-7, with 7 bases identical to TRBD2. CDR1 is SGHDT and CDR2 is YYEEEE in the germline V gene. The CDR3 is made up of 14 amino acids. Trimming removed 3 bases from V and 0 bases from J; junction bases left unmatched: 3. CDR3 in DNA: TGTGCCAGCAGCTGGGGGGGGAACTCCTACGAGCAGTACTTC. This sequence encodes CASSWGGNSYEQYF.

This clonotype occurred many times. The rearrangement joins TRBV7-9 to TRBJ2-7; possibly TRBD1 for D (6 bases). This CDR3 is built from 15 residues. Germline V gene sequence: CDR1 SEHNR, CDR2 FQNEAQ (reference sequence). V gave up 5 bases and J gave up 8 bases, with 22 bases separating them. CDR3 in DNA: TGTGCCAGCAGCCCCGGGTCGAACAGGGACCCGAAGCAGTACTTC. Its translation: CASSPGSNRDPKQYF.

The V and J genes are TRBV29-1 and TRBJ2-1; D may correspond to TRBD1 or TRBD2 (6 bases each). The CDR3 covers 16 residues. Germline V gives CDR1 SQVTM, CDR2 ANQGSEA. Trimming removed 6 bases at V and 7 bases at J, with 25 bases between. CDR3 coding DNA: TGCAGCGTATCAGGGGTTGGGGGGCGGCCGTCGAATGAGCAGTTCTTC. Translated, it gives CSVSGVGGRPSNEQFF.

This clonotype is medium-sized within its sample. The chain links TRBV5-6 to TRBJ1-2, with TRBD1 matching 10 bases. This CDR3 region has 14 residues. Germline CDR1 is SGHDT and CDR2 is YYEEEE. Germline trimming cut 6 bases from V and 2 bases from J; bases unmatched to any gene: 4. The chain's CDR3 is CASTSGQGNYGYTF. The CDR3 region has the DNA TGTGCCAGCACCTCGGGACAGGGGAACTATGGCTACACCTTC.

Comments on this clonotype: One base away lies a much larger clone, so this may be a sequencing read error. This chain uses TRBV3-1 with TRBJ1-1, with 9 bases identical to TRBD1. Germline V gene lookup returns CDR1 LGHDT and CDR2 YNNKEL (reference sequence). The CDR3 consists of 15 residues. Germline trimming cut 2 bases from V and 4 bases from J; bases unmatched to any gene: 5. The CDR3 protein is CASSQRGQGRTEAFF. The CDR3 DNA reads as TGTGCCAGCAGCCAAAGGGGACAGGGTCGCACTGAAGCTTTCTTT.

This clonotype was seen ten or more times. The CDR3 nucleotides read TGCGCCAGCAGCTTGGTTGCGGGTTCGAACACCGGGGAGCTGTTTTTT. As protein: CASSLVAGSNTGELFF. This sequence joins TRBV5-1 and TRBJ2-2; tentative D call: TRBD2 (5 bases). Germline CDR1 is SGHRS and CDR2 is YFSETQ. Trimming removed 0 bases at V and 0 bases at J, with 9 bases between. The CDR3 extends over 16 amino acids.

This chain connects TRBV5-6 to TRBJ2-3; 9 nucleotides align to TRBD1. Germline V gene sequence: CDR1 SGHDT, CDR2 YYEEEE. There are 18 residues in the CDR3. Trimming took 0 bases from V and 3 from J; bases not matched to a gene: 11. The CDR3 bases are TGTGCCAGCAGCTTGGGGAGACAGGGGGATAGCGGGACAGATACGCAGTATTTT. Translation: CASSLGRQGDSGTDTQYF.

This clonotype appeared many times. V gene TRBV5-1 combines with J gene TRBJ2-2; TRBD2 matches 9 bases. V dropped 6 bases and J dropped 3; count of bases not matched to a gene: 6. Germline values: CDR1 SGHRS, CDR2 YFSETQ. This CDR3 is built from 15 residues. This CDR3 reads CASTVSGSDTGELFF. The CDR3, as DNA: TGCGCCAGCACCGTTAGCGGGAGCGACACCGGGGAGCTGTTTTTT. Combining the CDR3 with reference TRBV5-1 and TRBJ2-2 gives the whole variable domain KAGVTQTPRYLIKTRGQQVTLSCSPISGHRSVSWYQQTPGQGLQFLFEYFSETQRNKGNFPGRFSGRQFSNSRSEMNVSTLELGDSALYLCASTVSGSDTGELFFGEGSRLTVL.

The chain is built from TRBV6-6 and TRBJ2-1, with a possible D match to TRBD2 (6 bases). Germline CDR1 is MNHNY and CDR2 is SVGAGI (reference sequence). The CDR3 extends over 13 amino acids. V gave up 5 bases and J gave up 12 bases, with 17 bases separating them. In DNA form, the CDR3 reads TGTGCCAGCAGTCTGGACACGGGAGATGGGCAGTTCTTC. As protein: CASSLDTGDGQFF.